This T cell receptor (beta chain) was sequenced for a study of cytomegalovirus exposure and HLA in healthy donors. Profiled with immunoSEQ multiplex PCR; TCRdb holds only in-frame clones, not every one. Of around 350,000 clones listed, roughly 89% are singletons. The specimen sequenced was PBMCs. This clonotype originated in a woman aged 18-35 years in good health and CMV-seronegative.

CDR3 bases: TGCGCCAGCAGCTCCCAACAGGGTTTTAATGAAAAACTGTTTTTT. This encodes CASSSQQGFNEKLFF. The chain links TRBV5-1 to TRBJ1-4; perhaps TRBD1 as D (6 bases). The germline V and J ends were trimmed by 3 bases and 4 bases, with 13 bases remaining between them. The CDR3 sequence is 15 residues long. Germline V gene data show CDR1 as SGHRS and CDR2 as YFSETQ.